These 30 T cell receptor beta chains originate from one sample sequenced in a study of HIV-infected patients and healthy controls. TCRdb reanalysed the 5' RACE reads using MiXCR and keeps one entry per CDR3 protein. The sample includes around 18,000 distinct CDR3 sequences, about 17% of them seen just once. Sequencing was performed on CD8+ T cells from blood. The receptors here all came from a human donor in good health.

This clonotype was recorded at least ten times. The chain combines TRBV7-9 with TRBJ2-1, with D perhaps matching TRBD2 (6 bases). Trimming removed 7 bases from V and 7 bases from J, with 20 bases in between. Germline lookup yields CDR1 SEHNR and CDR2 FQNEAQ (reference sequence). This CDR3 region has 15 residues. CDR3 sequence (DNA): TGTGCCAGCACCCCTTGGACGGGAGTTCAGAATGAGCAGTTCTTC. Amino acids: CASTPWTGVQNEQFF.

The chain links TRBV29-1 to TRBJ2-7, with D maybe TRBD2 (5 bases). This CDR3 has 13 residues. The germline V gene encodes CDR1 SQVTM and CDR2 ANQGSEA. V was cut by 7 bases and J by 1 base, with 14 bases left in between. The chain's CDR3 is CSALEMVSYEQYF. The DNA for the CDR3 is TGCAGCGCACTAGAGATGGTGTCCTACGAGCAGTACTTC.

This clonotype was detected many times. This chain links TRBV12-3 or TRBV12-4 with TRBJ2-7; 10 bases align to TRBD1. This CDR3 contains 16 residues. Trimming at V came to 7 bases and at J to 4 bases, leaving 13 bases not matched to a gene. In DNA, the CDR3 is TGTGCCAGCACTCCGGGAGATTGGGGACAGGGGTACGAGCAGTACTTC. Its protein product is CASTPGDWGQGYEQYF.

This chain connects TRBV27 to TRBJ2-3, with a tentative D call TRBD1 (6 bases). This CDR3 has 12 amino acids. The V gene's germline CDR1 is MNHEY and CDR2 SMNVEV (reference sequence). The germline V and J ends were trimmed by 5 bases and 10 bases, with 13 bases remaining between them. As DNA, the CDR3 is TGTGCCAGCAGTGAGGGGGACGGGGCGCAGTATTTT. Its protein product is CASSEGDGAQYF.

This clonotype was found many times. V gene TRBV7-3 combines with J gene TRBJ2-1; 7 nucleotides agree with TRBD2. Trimming at V came to 5 bases and at J to 1 base, leaving 5 bases not matched to a gene. CDR3 length: 15 amino acids. Germline V gene lookup returns CDR1 SGHTA and CDR2 FQGTGA. CDR3 bases: TGTGCCAGCAGCCTAGCGGTGTCGTCCTACAATGAGCAGTTCTTC. Translated: CASSLAVSSYNEQFF.

This clonotype has a count of ten or more. Here the CDR3 reads CASSQEIRGVDTQYF. As DNA, the CDR3 is TGTGCCAGCAGCCAAGAGATCAGGGGCGTGGATACGCAGTATTTT. This rearrangement joins TRBV4-2 to TRBJ2-3, with D possibly being TRBD1 (6 bases). Trimming took 0 bases from V and 6 from J, leaving 13 bases between them. Germline V gene sequence: CDR1 LGHNA, CDR2 YNFKEQ. This CDR3 region has 15 residues.

This clonotype was counted a few times. The J gene is TRBJ2-5, the V gene TRBV30, with D maybe TRBD1 (6 bases). CDR1 is GTSNPN and CDR2 is SVGIG in the germline V gene (reference sequence). CDR3 length: 14 residues. Between the trimmed V and J ends, which lost 2 bases and 4 bases, there was a span of 14 bases. CDR3 sequence: CAWSSSGVIETQYF. CDR3 sequence (DNA): TGTGCCTGGAGTTCCTCAGGGGTAATAGAGACCCAGTACTTC.

This clonotype was counted at least ten times. The rearrangement joins TRBV27 to TRBJ1-5; tentatively, D is TRBD1 (5 bases). V gave up 5 bases and J gave up 6 bases, with 23 bases separating them. There are 17 residues in the CDR3. The V gene's germline CDR1 is MNHEY and CDR2 SMNVEV (reference sequence). The CDR3 loop reads CASSTGLELNLGQPQHF. The CDR3 nucleotides read TGTGCCAGCAGTACGGGACTGGAGCTTAATTTGGGTCAGCCCCAGCATTTT.

This sequence joins TRBV4-3 and TRBJ1-4; 8 nucleotides line up with TRBD1. The germline gives CDR1 LGHNA, CDR2 YSLEER. The CDR3 spans 15 residues. With 8 bases clipped from V and 7 bases from J, the junction kept 12 bases outside the gene matches. CDR3 amino acids: CASGQGLTWSEKLFF. For the CDR3, the DNA is TGCGCCAGCGGACAGGGTTTAACCTGGTCTGAAAAACTGTTTTTT.

This clonotype was counted many times. The rearrangement links TRBV4-3 to TRBJ2-6; D uncertain. The CDR3 covers 15 residues. The V gene lost 1 base and the J gene lost 9 bases, with 13 bases spanning the gap. Germline lookup yields CDR1 LGHNA and CDR2 YSLEER. As DNA, the CDR3 is TGCGCCAGCAGCCAAGTGGCAGGTATTTTCAACGTCCTGACTTTC. Its translation: CASSQVAGIFNVLTF.

This clonotype occurred many times. This chain connects TRBV4-2 to TRBJ2-1; 10 nucleotides agree with TRBD2. The V gene's germline CDR1 is LGHNA and CDR2 YNFKEQ. This CDR3 has 18 amino acids. The V and J ends lost 0 bases and 2 bases, in that order; junction bases with no gene match: 7. CDR3 residues: CASSQEKLAGYTYNEQFF. The CDR3 DNA follows: TGTGCCAGCAGCCAAGAAAAACTAGCGGGATACACCTACAATGAGCAGTTCTTC.

This clonotype was observed at least ten times. The chain joins TRBV7-9 to TRBJ1-1; D not resolved. This CDR3 has 13 amino acids. Germline V gene lookup returns CDR1 SEHNR and CDR2 FQNEAQ (reference sequence). V was clipped by 1 base and J by 0 bases, with 3 bases between them. CDR3 bases: TGTGCCAGCAGCTTAGACCTGAACACTGAAGCTTTCTTT. It encodes CASSLDLNTEAFF.

The chain recombines TRBV20-1 with TRBJ2-5, with D perhaps assigned TRBD1 or TRBD2 (5 bases each). V was trimmed by 3 bases and J by 1 base, leaving 15 bases between them. The germline V gene has CDR1 DFQATT and CDR2 SNEGSKA (reference sequence). The CDR3 is made up of 15 amino acids. The CDR3 protein is CSARGVGSLQETQYF. In nucleotides, the CDR3 is TGCAGTGCTAGGGGGGTGGGAAGCCTCCAAGAGACCCAGTACTTC.

In this sample, this clonotype turned up a few times. J is TRBJ1-2 and V is TRBV7-9; D not certain. From germline, CDR1 is SEHNR and CDR2 FQNEAQ (reference sequence). This CDR3 contains 15 residues. The ends were cut back, 1 base at V and 3 bases at J, with 12 bases in the middle. This CDR3 is CASSLGGEYDYGYTF. In DNA, the CDR3 is TGTGCCAGCAGCTTAGGCGGAGAGTATGACTATGGCTACACCTTC. The whole variable domain, filled in from reference TRBV7-9 and TRBJ1-2, reads DTGVSQNPRHKITKRGQNVTFRCDPISEHNRLYWYRQTLGQGPEFLTYFQNEAQLEKSRLLSDRFSAERPKGSFSTLEIQRTEQGDSAMYLCASSLGGEYDYGYTFGSGTRLTVV.

This clonotype appeared many times. The V gene is TRBV4-2, the J gene TRBJ2-1, with 8 bases fitting TRBD2. The CDR3 length is 16 residues. V was pared by 5 bases and J by 0 bases, with 6 bases of the junction left unmatched. Germline CDR1 reads LGHNA; CDR2 reads YNFKEQ. In DNA form, the CDR3 reads TGTGCCAGCAGCTTTAGCGGGACGGACTCCTACAATGAGCAGTTCTTC. Translating gives CASSFSGTDSYNEQFF.

This clonotype is deemed medium-sized. The chain uses TRBV6-5 and TRBJ2-7; D is unresolved. CDR3 length: 11 amino acids. V lost 5 bases to trimming and J lost 4 bases, with 6 bases between them. Germline lookup yields CDR1 MNHEY and CDR2 SVGAGI. The CDR3 DNA sequence: TGTGCCAGCAGTGCCGGATACGAGCAGTACTTC. Translation gives CASSAGYEQYF.

This clonotype was counted a few times. The V call is TRBV3-1, the J call TRBJ1-6; 7 positions agree with TRBD1. Germline lookup yields CDR1 LGHDT and CDR2 YNNKEL (reference sequence). V shed 4 bases, J shed 7 bases, and the junction held 10 bases outside the gene matches. There are 16 residues in the CDR3. The CDR3 loop is CASSRFEGALNSPLHF. For the CDR3, the DNA is TGTGCCAGCAGCCGATTTGAGGGGGCGCTGAATTCACCCCTCCACTTT.

The genes are TRBV21-1 and TRBJ1-3. TRBV21-1 is a known pseudogene. The CDR3 consists of 14 residues. The CDR3 region is CASHGPSSRNTIYF. CDR3 sequence (DNA): TGTGCCAGCCACGGCCCAAGCTCTAGAAACACCATATATTTT.

The chain carries TRBV19 and TRBJ2-1, with 9 bases lining up with TRBD2. The CDR3 sequence is 16 residues long. J gave up 5 bases and V 0 bases, and 5 bases lay outside the gene matches. CDR1 is LNHDA and CDR2 is SQIVND in the germline V gene (reference sequence). The CDR3 sequence: CASSIEVAGVDNEQFF. CDR3 sequence (DNA): TGTGCCAGTAGTATAGAAGTAGCGGGAGTCGACAATGAGCAGTTCTTC.

CDR3 loop: CASRPLAPYNEQFF. The CDR3 DNA reads as TGTGCCAGCAGACCCCTAGCGCCTTACAATGAGCAGTTCTTC. The V call is TRBV6-2 or TRBV6-3, the J call TRBJ2-1; D may be TRBD2 (6 bases). The CDR3 runs to 14 residues. Germline CDR1 and CDR2: MNHEY and SVGEGT. V lost 6 bases, J lost 4 bases, and 13 bases lay in between.

This clonotype has ten or more counts. The CDR3 DNA sequence: TGTGCCAGTACCGACCCAGTGGTAAGCCGGGGGGGTGAAGATACGCAGTATTTT. As protein: CASTDPVVSRGGEDTQYF. The chain is built from TRBV19 and TRBJ2-3, with 8 bases lining up with TRBD2. The germline CDR1 and CDR2 sequences are LNHDA and SQIVND (reference sequence). The CDR3 consists of 18 residues. V gave up 7 bases and J gave up 5 bases; unmatched junction bases: 20.

The table lists this clonotype with many counts. This chain connects TRBV5-4 to TRBJ1-1, with TRBD1 as a possible D gene (5 bases). This CDR3 is 13 amino acids long. Per germline, CDR1 SGHNT and CDR2 YYREEE (reference sequence). The V end lost 1 base, the J end lost 8 bases, and 12 bases lay between the germline ends. CDR3 protein: CASSLSPGPEAFF. The CDR3 DNA reads TGTGCCAGCAGCTTGTCTCCGGGACCCGAAGCTTTCTTT. Drawing the rest from reference TRBV5-4 and TRBJ1-1, the complete variable domain is ETGVTQSPTHLIKTRGQQVTLRCSSQSGHNTVSWYQQALGQGPQFIFQYYREEENGRGNFPPRFSGLQFPNYSSELNVNALELDDSALYLCASSLSPGPEAFFGQGTRLTVV.

The chain joins TRBV7-2 to TRBJ1-1, with a weak D call TRBD1 (5 bases). Between the trimmed V and J ends, which lost 5 bases and 2 bases, there was a span of 9 bases. The germline V gene encodes CDR1 SGHTA and CDR2 FQGNSA. The CDR3 has 13 residues. The CDR3 here is CASSAGVNTEAFF. In nucleotides, the CDR3 is TGTGCCAGCAGCGCGGGGGTTAACACTGAAGCTTTCTTT.

The chain joins TRBV2 to TRBJ1-6; D possibly corresponds to TRBD1 (5 bases). The V and J ends lost 6 bases and 10 bases respectively, with 13 bases between them. The CDR3 has 13 residues. Per germline, CDR1 SNHLY and CDR2 FYNNEI. The DNA for the CDR3 is TGTGCCAGCAGGGACACTCTGGGCTCACCCCTCCACTTT. Translation gives CASRDTLGSPLHF.

The chain uses TRBV6-2 or TRBV6-3 and TRBJ2-1; no clear D gene. This CDR3 spans 12 amino acids. Looked up from germline, CDR1 is MNHEY and CDR2 is SVGEGT. Trimming shortened V by 6 bases and J by 8 bases, and 11 bases separated the two germline ends. This CDR3 is CASSPDDDEQFF. CDR3 in DNA: TGTGCCAGCAGCCCTGACGACGATGAGCAGTTCTTC.

Comments on this clonotype: The conserved phenylalanine or tryptophan normally closing the CDR3 is absent here, so this likely arose from a read error. The CDR3 DNA sequence: TGCAGCGCCCAACAGACAGGCCTCGCCAACGAGCAGTACTCC. As protein: CSAQQTGLANEQYS. The chain uses TRBV29-1 and TRBJ2-7, with D maybe TRBD1 (6 bases). V lost 7 bases, J lost 5 bases, and 21 bases lay in between. The CDR3 contains 14 residues. The germline gives CDR1 SQVTM, CDR2 ANQGSEA.

The chain combines TRBV3-1 with TRBJ2-3; D remains unclear. This CDR3 has 13 amino acids. The V gene's germline CDR1 is LGHDT and CDR2 YNNKEL (reference sequence). The ends were cut back, 3 bases at V and 2 bases at J, with 6 bases in the middle. The CDR3: CASSQIDTDTQYF. Written as DNA, the CDR3 is TGTGCCAGCAGCCAGATAGACACAGATACGCAGTATTTT.

The V call is TRBV6-6, the J call TRBJ2-1, with 7 bases matching TRBD1. The CDR3 loop spans 14 amino acids. J was trimmed by 5 bases and V by 4 bases; bases with no gene match: 5. From germline, CDR1 is MNHNY and CDR2 SVGAGI (reference sequence). In DNA form, the CDR3 reads TGTGCCAGCAGTTTCGGGACAGAGAACAATGAGCAGTTCTTC. Its translation: CASSFGTENNEQFF.

As concerns this clonotype: The junction does not match germline at one end; this may be a read error. The chain carries TRBV28 and TRBJ2-3; 11 nucleotides align to TRBD2. The germline V gene has CDR1 MDHEN and CDR2 SYDVKM. The CDR3 extends over 16 amino acids. The CDR3 DNA follows: TGTGCCAGCAGTACAAGACTAGCGGGAACCTCAGATACGCAGTATTTC. It is translated as CASSTRLAGTSDTQYF.

This clonotype was seen repeatedly, ten times or more. V usage is TRBV7-3 and J usage is TRBJ2-1; 9 bases line up with TRBD2. With V trimmed by 1 base and J by 6 bases, 10 bases remained unmatched. The CDR3 consists of 17 residues. Germline CDR1 and CDR2: SGHTA and FQGTGA. The chain's CDR3 is CASSLRSGGGAGNEQFF. CDR3 coding DNA: TGTGCCAGCAGCTTAAGGTCTGGCGGGGGGGCCGGCAATGAGCAGTTCTTC.